One sample yielded the 7 T cell receptor beta chains listed below, sequenced in a study of regulatory T cells in long-lasting Graves disease. This sample's time point: newly diagnosed GD, antithyroid drugs for less than 3 months. Researchers made the TCR library from RNA that was extracted from PBMCs. TCR beta libraries were built with iRepertoire HTBI primers and Arm-PCR of CDR3 regions. MiXCR, applied by TCRdb to the multiplex PCR reads, yields one record per CDR3 protein. There are around 500,000 distinct CDR3 sequences in the sample; approximately 12% occur only once, and 10% lies in the top ten. This same sample was also part of a study on T cells in Graves' hyperthyroidism and ophthalmopathy.

The specimen was peripheral blood mononuclear cells (PBMCs), collected at new diagnosis, from a patient treated with antithyroid drugs. These receptor sequences come from a man aged 30 to 45 with Graves disease.

This clonotype was observed at least ten times. CDR3 amino acids: CASSASGRVTDTQYF. DNA of the CDR3: TGTGCCAGCAGCGCCAGCGGGAGGGTCACAGATACGCAGTATTTT. The rearrangement links TRBV9 to TRBJ2-3; 10 bases agree with TRBD2. Germline V gene lookup returns CDR1 SGDLS and CDR2 YYNGEE. The CDR3 covers 15 residues. The J segment lost 2 bases and the V segment lost 3 bases, leaving 3 bases of the junction unmatched.

This clonotype has ten or more counts. The chain recombines TRBV11-2 with TRBJ2-1; 7 nucleotides line up with TRBD2. Germline trimming cut 3 bases from V and 2 bases from J; bases unmatched to any gene: 4. The CDR3 length is 15 residues. The germline CDR1 and CDR2 sequences are SGHAT and FQNNGV. CDR3 sequence: CASSFRGSTYNEQFF. The CDR3 DNA sequence: TGTGCCAGCAGCTTCCGCGGGAGCACCTACAATGAGCAGTTCTTC. The variable domain in full, with the rest retrieved from reference TRBV11-2 and TRBJ2-1, is EAGVAQSPRYKIIEKRQSVAFWCNPISGHATLYWYQQILGQGPKLLIQFQNNGVVDDSQLPKDRFSAERLKGVDSTLKIQPAKLEDSAVYLCASSFRGSTYNEQFFGPGTRLTVL.

This clonotype has only a few counts. J is TRBJ2-3 and V is TRBV15; 13 bases are shared with TRBD2. Germline V gene lookup returns CDR1 LNHNV and CDR2 YYDKDF (reference sequence). The CDR3 is 15 amino acids. V lost 9 bases and J lost 6; bases outside the gene matches: 9. Written as DNA, the CDR3 is TGTGCCACGGGAGGACTAGCGGGAGTTCGGGATACGCAGTATTTT. This codes for CATGGLAGVRDTQYF.

This clonotype was picked up many times. CDR3 in amino acids: CASSLSSGKGYEQYF. The CDR3 nucleotides read TGCGCCAGCAGCTTGTCATCTGGGAAGGGGTACGAGCAGTACTTC. The chain recombines TRBV5-1 with TRBJ2-7, with D possibly TRBD1 on 5 matching bases. The CDR3 sequence is 15 residues long. Trimming removed 1 base at V and 4 bases at J, with 15 bases between. The germline CDR1 and CDR2 sequences are SGHRS and YFSETQ. Full variable domain (missing parts from reference TRBV5-1 and TRBJ2-7): KAGVTQTPRYLIKTRGQQVTLSCSPISGHRSVSWYQQTPGQGLQFLFEYFSETQRNKGNFPGRFSGRQFSNSRSEMNVSTLELGDSALYLCASSLSSGKGYEQYFGPGTRLTVT.

Only a few counts were recorded for this clonotype. V usage is TRBV27 and J usage is TRBJ2-2; the D gene could be TRBD1 or TRBD2 (5 bases each). Germline V gives CDR1 MNHEY, CDR2 SMNVEV (reference sequence). The ends were cut back, 5 bases at V and 0 bases at J, with 16 bases in the middle. The CDR3 contains 17 residues. CDR3 sequence reads: CASSRHSLGANTGELFF. In DNA form, the CDR3 reads TGTGCCAGCAGTCGCCACAGTTTGGGGGCGAACACCGGGGAGCTGTTTTTT.

This clonotype was recorded many times. This sequence joins TRBV20-1 and TRBJ2-3, with 8 positions matching TRBD2. CDR3 size: 14 residues. Trimming removed 5 bases from V and 4 bases from J; junction bases left unmatched: 8. CDR1 and CDR2 (germline): DFQATT, SNEGSKA (reference sequence). CDR3 DNA: TGCAGTGCTGCGTCTGCGGGAGGTTCAGATACGCAGTATTTT. It translates to CSAASAGGSDTQYF.

With respect to this clonotype: This may be a read error, as it is one base from a much larger clone. The J gene is TRBJ1-1, the V gene TRBV7-9, with a possible D match to TRBD1 (6 bases). The CDR3 covers 14 residues. Germline V gives CDR1 SEHNR, CDR2 FQNEAQ (reference sequence). This chain's CDR3 is CASSFRTVNTEASF. CDR3 DNA sequence: TGTGCCAGCAGCTTCCGGACAGTGAACACTGAAGCTTCCTTT.